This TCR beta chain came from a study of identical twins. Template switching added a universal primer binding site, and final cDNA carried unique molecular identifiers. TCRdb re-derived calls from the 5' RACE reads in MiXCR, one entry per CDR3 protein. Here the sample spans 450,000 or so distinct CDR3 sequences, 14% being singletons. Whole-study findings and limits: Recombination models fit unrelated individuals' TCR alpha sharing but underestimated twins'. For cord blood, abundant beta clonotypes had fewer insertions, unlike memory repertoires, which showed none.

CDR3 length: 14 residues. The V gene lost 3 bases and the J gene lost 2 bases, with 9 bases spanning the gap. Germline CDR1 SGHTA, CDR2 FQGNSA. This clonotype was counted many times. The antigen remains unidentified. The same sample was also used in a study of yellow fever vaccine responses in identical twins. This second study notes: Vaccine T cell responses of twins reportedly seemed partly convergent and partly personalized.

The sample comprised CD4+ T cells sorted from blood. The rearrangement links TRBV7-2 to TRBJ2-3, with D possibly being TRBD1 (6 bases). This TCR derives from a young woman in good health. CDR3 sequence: CASSFSGDTDTQYF. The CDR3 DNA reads TGTGCCAGCAGCTTTTCAGGGGACACAGATACGCAGTATTTT.